The T cell receptor beta chain described here comes from a study of sequential checkpoint blockade in melanoma. Sequencing was performed with immunoSEQ multiplex PCR; in TCRdb, only in-frame clones are kept and a portion is missing. This sample yields 25,000 to 35,000 clones, of which about 89% are seen a single time; 11% to 15% belongs to the top ten. This clone was observed once. The trim removed 3 bases at V and 0 bases at J, leaving 7 bases unmatched. This CDR3 has 17 amino acids. Germline CDR1 and CDR2: SGDLS and YYNGEE. Treatment defined: randomized to nivolumab then ipilimumab (arm A) or the reverse (arm B).

The sequence was obtained from a human donor with melanoma. The sequences come from CD8+ T cells sorted from blood (inferred from file names), collected from a patient given nivolumab and ipilimumab in sequence. The rearrangement uses TRBV9 and TRBJ2-3; 10 bases are shared with TRBD2. The chain's CDR3 is CASSASGRAVSTDTQYF. As DNA, the CDR3 is TGTGCCAGCAGCGCCAGCGGGAGGGCGGTAAGCACAGATACGCAGTATTTT.